These 5 T cell receptor beta chains were all obtained from the same sample, sequenced in a study of post-analysis software for immune sequencing data (dated by TCRdb to about 2015). Library method: PCR. TCRdb records Illumina HiSeq 2500 as the sequencer. To reduce PCR and sequencing biases, unique molecular identifiers were incorporated into the TCR beta cDNA libraries. Clones were called with MiXCR by TCRdb after fastp trimmed the public reads at Q25, and only in-frame beta chains were retained. Rows with a matching CDR3 protein are joined into one entry that keeps the most common DNA and genes. The sample data list about 820,000 distinct CDR3 sequences, and 53% of these were observed just once. The ten largest make up under 6% of the sample. Broad study findings and their caveats: Significantly higher frequencies in patients than in controls were found for roughly 5 TRBV segments, including TRBV5-6, TRBV5-1 and TRBV20-1.

These TCRs are of unknown antigen specificity. Sequencing used blood. Receptor source: a girl under 18 with multiple sclerosis.

This clonotype has just one count. This sequence joins TRBV20-1 and TRBJ2-1, with D possibly TRBD1 on 6 matching bases. V was shortened by 3 bases and J by 2 bases, with 14 bases between the two germline ends. In germline, CDR1 is DFQATT, CDR2 SNEGSKA (reference sequence). This CDR3 comprises 15 residues. The CDR3 bases are TGCAGTGCTAGTTTCCTGGGGGCGGCCTACAATGAGCAGTTCTTC. Encoded protein: CSASFLGAAYNEQFF.

The chain couples TRBV6-5 to TRBJ1-4, with 8 bases fitting TRBD1. Trimming at V came to 6 bases and at J to 8 bases, leaving 8 bases not matched to a gene. This CDR3 region has 14 residues. In germline, CDR1 is MNHEY, CDR2 SVGAGI. The CDR3 region is CASRPDREGEKLFF. The CDR3 DNA sequence: TGTGCCAGCAGGCCGGACAGGGAGGGAGAAAAACTGTTTTTT.

The chain uses TRBV5-1 and TRBJ2-7; 9 bases map to TRBD2. The CDR3 consists of 16 residues. The V gene's germline CDR1 is SGHRS and CDR2 YFSETQ. V lost 4 bases, J lost 5 bases, and 13 bases stayed unmatched. CDR3 coding DNA: TGCGCCAGCAGCGATCTAATAGCGGGAGTGGGCGACGAGCAGTACTTC. This sequence encodes CASSDLIAGVGDEQYF.

The rearrangement links TRBV7-3 to TRBJ2-5; D may be TRBD1 or TRBD2 (7 bases each). CDR3 size: 14 residues. V was trimmed by 2 bases and J by 11 bases, leaving 18 bases between them. CDR1 is SGHTA, CDR2 FQGTGA, per germline. The CDR3 here is CASSLQGGAREQYF. CDR3 bases: TGTGCCAGCAGCTTACAAGGGGGCGCGCGGGAGCAGTACTTC. Full variable domain (missing parts from reference TRBV7-3 and TRBJ2-5): GAGVSQTPSNKVTEKGKYVELRCDPISGHTALYWYRQSLGQGPEFLIYFQGTGAADDSGLPNDRFFAVRPEGSVSTLKIQRTERGDSAVYLCASSLQGGAREQYFGPGTRLLVL.

The genes are TRBV5-1 and TRBJ1-4; 7 bases align to TRBD1. The V and J ends lost 5 bases and 5 bases, in that order; junction bases with no gene match: 6. The CDR3 length is 14 residues. Germline assignment: CDR1 SGHRS and CDR2 YFSETQ. The CDR3: CASSHPGQNEKLFF. CDR3 DNA: TGCGCCAGCAGTCACCCGGGACAGAATGAAAAACTGTTTTTT.